Following are 10 T cell receptor beta chains from one sample sequenced in a study of human T cells and chemical hapten exposure. TCRdb called the RACE reads again in MiXCR, with one record for every CDR3 protein. Of roughly 70,000 distinct CDR3 sequences in the sample, around a third are singletons; the top ten hold about 8.9%. Time point in this sample: patch test 1, 2 weeks after DPC sensitization. Regarding treatment: therapeutic diphenylcyclopropenone sensitization with weekly scalp DPC. Sample: whole blood, taken in connection with sensitization to the hapten diphenylcyclopropenone (DPC). The receptors stem from a man aged 35-49 years with alopecia areata. Some clones in this sample may be carry-over from other donors' samples.

As regards this clonotype: Germline and junction disagree at one end, which may indicate a read error. The CDR3: CAGKYNPSDRQNTETFF. CDR3 coding DNA: TGTGCCGGCAAATATAACCCGTCTGACAGGCAGAACACTGAAACTTTCTTT. This chain uses TRBV27 with TRBJ1-1, with D tentatively TRBD1 (6 bases). The germline CDR1 and CDR2 sequences are MNHEY and SMNVEV (reference sequence). This CDR3 region has 17 residues.

The chain is built from TRBV7-6 and TRBJ1-6; D is unresolved. Trimming cost V 8 bases and J 4 bases, with 15 bases left between them. This CDR3 region has 15 residues. Germline CDR1 reads SGHVS; CDR2 reads FNYEAQ. The CDR3 DNA reads as TGTGCCAGCCGCGCCCAGGACCTGTATAATTCACCCCTCCACTTT. It encodes CASRAQDLYNSPLHF. The full variable domain, rest sourced from reference TRBV7-6 and TRBJ1-6, is GAGVSQSPRYKVTKRGQDVALRCDPISGHVSLYWYRQALGQGPEFLTYFNYEAQQDKSGLPNDRFSAERPEGSISTLTIQRTEQRDSAMYRCASRAQDLYNSPLHFGNGTRLTVT.

This chain connects TRBV2 to TRBJ2-7; the D is unclear. The CDR3 loop spans 10 amino acids. Germline V CDR1 and CDR2: SNHLY, FYNNEI. V shed 8 bases and J shed 6 bases, with 8 bases lying between them. CDR3 bases: TGTGCCAGCCGGGCACTCGAGCAGTACTTC. Protein: CASRALEQYF.

This clonotype was observed a handful of times. This chain joins TRBV12-3 or TRBV12-4 and TRBJ1-2, with D unresolved. Trimming removed 4 bases at V and 0 bases at J, with 9 bases between. This CDR3 spans 14 amino acids. CDR3 residues: CASSSVDPNYGYTF. For the CDR3, the DNA is TGTGCCAGCAGTTCCGTAGATCCTAACTATGGCTACACCTTC.

The sample holds a few counts of this clonotype. This sequence joins TRBV2 and TRBJ2-7; D remains unclear. The CDR3 extends over 15 amino acids. The V and J ends lost 2 bases and 0 bases respectively, with 11 bases between them. Germline V gene data show CDR1 as SNHLY and CDR2 as FYNNEI. The CDR3 sequence is CASSEMGTSSYEQYF. The CDR3 nucleotides read TGTGCCAGCAGTGAAATGGGCACCAGCTCCTACGAGCAGTACTTC.

The rearrangement uses TRBV5-5 and TRBJ2-6, with a weak D call TRBD2 (5 bases). CDR1 and CDR2 from the germline V gene are SGHKS and YYEKEE (reference sequence). This CDR3 has 18 residues. V gave up 0 bases and J gave up 3 bases, with 16 bases separating them. This chain's CDR3 is CASSLGPTSGYGANVLTF. CDR3 nucleotides: TGTGCCAGCAGCTTGGGACCGACGAGCGGATATGGGGCCAACGTCCTGACTTTC.

This sequence joins TRBV7-8 and TRBJ1-1; D is possibly TRBD1 (6 bases). The germline gives CDR1 SGHVS, CDR2 FQNEAQ. Trimming cost V 5 bases and J 6 bases, with 10 bases left between them. The CDR3 extends over 12 amino acids. The CDR3 nucleotides are TGTGCCAGCAGCCGGGACATTTCTGAAGCTTTCTTT. Amino acid sequence: CASSRDISEAFF.

The chain has TRBV7-9 and TRBJ2-7, with 8 bases matching TRBD1. V was pared by 5 bases and J by 4 bases, with 10 bases of the junction left unmatched. This CDR3 has 15 residues. Germline lookup yields CDR1 SEHNR and CDR2 FQNEAQ (reference sequence). CDR3 DNA: TGTGCCAGCAGCCCGGCAGGAGGACAGGGATACGAGCAGTACTTC. Translation: CASSPAGGQGYEQYF.

This clonotype was counted between two and nine times. V gene TRBV18 combines with J gene TRBJ1-5; a possible D gene is TRBD1 (5 bases). The CDR3 is 11 residues long. Between the trimmed V and J ends, which lost 5 bases and 12 bases, there was a span of 11 bases. CDR1 KGHSH and CDR2 LQKENI come from the germline V gene. The CDR3 loop reads CASSSGTLQHF. CDR3 in DNA: TGTGCCAGCTCATCCGGGACTCTCCAGCATTTT.

V is TRBV12-3 or TRBV12-4 and J is TRBJ2-7, with 7 bases that match TRBD1. This CDR3 is built from 12 residues. The J segment lost 7 bases and the V segment lost 6 bases, leaving 6 bases of the junction unmatched. In DNA form, the CDR3 reads TGTGCCAGCAGCCCGCAGGGGGTTGAGCAGTACTTC. Encoded protein: CASSPQGVEQYF.